The entry that follows covers one TCR beta chain sequence. Its specific antigen is unknown. Base qualities are not recorded, but no much larger clone differs from it by a single base. TCRbeta CDR3 regions were amplified from genomic DNA by means of the immunoSEQ Assay, a bias-controlled multiplex PCR. In the authors' own workflow: The number of nucleated cells in each sample was estimated from the amplification of reference gene primers within the assay. To quantify the absolute abundance of each unique TCRbeta CDR3 rearrangement, sequence reads were collapsed and filtered. For each sample, productive Simpson clonality was calculated as the square root of Simpson's diversity index over productive rearrangements. TCRdb's version of the immuneACCESS table is confined to in-frame rearrangements and falls short of the full clone set. An unresolved V gene accounts for under half of the shortfall where checked; the remainder is of unknown origin. From that table come the V and J calls and clone size; the DNA was used to work out D and trimming. This sample has roughly 100,000 clones in its table, and around 80% of those were observed once. 11% to 15% of the sample goes to the ten largest clones.

Germline trimming amounts to 0 bases on V and 5 bases on J, with 12 as the count of junction bases outside the gene matches. The germline V gene sets CDR1 to LGHNT and CDR2 to FRNRAP. The CDR3 contains 17 residues, cysteine and phenylalanine counted. CDR3 DNA only is kept here, 51 bases in frame from base 1. The data stem from a study of blood T cell repertoires in COVID-19 (TCRdb year 2020). Notes on the research overall: Samples from collaborators originated in the United States, Italy and Spain and spanned both the acute and convalescent phases of COVID-19. The prospective study material was composed of cDNA or gDNA derived from T cells, B-cell-depleted T cells, or PBMCs. Sample metadata almost always included a de-identified subject ID, COVID-19 status, age in years and sex. Samples came from the ongoing ImmuneRACE study (first 160 participants) plus 1,254 subjects from 6 global collaborators. The repertoires were released in a freely available public database intended as a resource for research on the immune response to SARS-CoV-2. Deeply sampled blood TCRbeta repertoires from subjects exposed to, actively infected with, or recovered from COVID-19 were included in the dataset. Where available, HLA class I and class II types were taken from metadata supplied by the sample provider and were not determined by assay-based typing. The study at large found these results: The amount of clinical and demographic metadata varied by source and participant and was provided uncurated.

The collaborating institutions used their own protocols to collect whole blood in K2EDTA tubes. Collaborator samples were shipped for TCRbeta analysis as frozen whole blood, isolated PBMCs, or DNA extracted from either sample type. The V and J genes are TRBV12-5 and TRBJ2-5, with 7 middle bases fitting TRBD2. The clonotype was recovered from a woman aged 55-70 years with acute or convalescent COVID-19. The sequenced sample was peripheral blood. The CDR3 here reads CASGLVRRGRSRETQYF. Here is the DNA: TGTGCTAGTGGTTTGGTACGTCGCGGGAGAAGTAGGGAGACCCAGTACTTC.